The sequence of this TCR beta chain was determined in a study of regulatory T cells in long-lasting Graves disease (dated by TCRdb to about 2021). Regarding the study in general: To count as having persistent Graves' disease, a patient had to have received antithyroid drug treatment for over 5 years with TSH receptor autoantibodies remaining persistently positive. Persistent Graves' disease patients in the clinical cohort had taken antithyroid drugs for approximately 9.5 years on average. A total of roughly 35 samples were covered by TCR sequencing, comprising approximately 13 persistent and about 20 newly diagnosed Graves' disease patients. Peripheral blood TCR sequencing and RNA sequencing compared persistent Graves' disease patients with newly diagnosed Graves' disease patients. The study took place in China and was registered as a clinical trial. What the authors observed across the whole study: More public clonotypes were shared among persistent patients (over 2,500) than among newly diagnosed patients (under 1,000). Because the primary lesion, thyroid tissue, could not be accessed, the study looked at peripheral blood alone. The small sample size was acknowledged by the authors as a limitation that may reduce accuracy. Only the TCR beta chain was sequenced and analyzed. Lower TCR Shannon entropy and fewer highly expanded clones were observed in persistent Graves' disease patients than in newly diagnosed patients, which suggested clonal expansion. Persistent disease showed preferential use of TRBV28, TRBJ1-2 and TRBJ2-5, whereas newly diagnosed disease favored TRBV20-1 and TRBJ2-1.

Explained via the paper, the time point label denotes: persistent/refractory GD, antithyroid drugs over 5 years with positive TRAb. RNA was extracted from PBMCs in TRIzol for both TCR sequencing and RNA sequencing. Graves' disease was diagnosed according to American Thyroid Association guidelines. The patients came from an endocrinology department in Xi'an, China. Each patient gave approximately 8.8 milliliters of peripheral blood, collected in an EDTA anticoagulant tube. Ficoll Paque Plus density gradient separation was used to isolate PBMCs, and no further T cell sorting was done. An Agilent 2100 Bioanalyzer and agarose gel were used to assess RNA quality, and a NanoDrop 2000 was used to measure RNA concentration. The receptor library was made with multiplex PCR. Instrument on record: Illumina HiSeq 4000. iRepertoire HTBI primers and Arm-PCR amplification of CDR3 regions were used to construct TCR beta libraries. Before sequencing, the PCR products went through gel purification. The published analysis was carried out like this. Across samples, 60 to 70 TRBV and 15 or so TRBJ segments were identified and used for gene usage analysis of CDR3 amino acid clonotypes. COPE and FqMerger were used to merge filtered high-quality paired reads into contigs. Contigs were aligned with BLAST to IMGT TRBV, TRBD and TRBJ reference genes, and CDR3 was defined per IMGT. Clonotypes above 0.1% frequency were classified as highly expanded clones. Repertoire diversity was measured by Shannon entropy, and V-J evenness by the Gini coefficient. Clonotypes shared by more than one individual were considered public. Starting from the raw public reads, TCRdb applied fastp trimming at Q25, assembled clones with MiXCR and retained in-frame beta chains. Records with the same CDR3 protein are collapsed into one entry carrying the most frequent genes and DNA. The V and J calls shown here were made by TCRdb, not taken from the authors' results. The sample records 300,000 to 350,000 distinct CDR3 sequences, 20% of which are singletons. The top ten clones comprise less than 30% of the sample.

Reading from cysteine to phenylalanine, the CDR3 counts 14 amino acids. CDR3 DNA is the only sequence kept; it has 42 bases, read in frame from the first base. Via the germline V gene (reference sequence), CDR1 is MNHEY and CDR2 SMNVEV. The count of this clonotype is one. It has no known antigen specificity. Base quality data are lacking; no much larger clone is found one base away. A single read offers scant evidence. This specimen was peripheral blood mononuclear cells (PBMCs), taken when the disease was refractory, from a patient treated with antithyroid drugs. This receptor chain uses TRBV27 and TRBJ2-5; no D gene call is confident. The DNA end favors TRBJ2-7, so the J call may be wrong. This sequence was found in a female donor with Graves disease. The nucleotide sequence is TGTGCCAGCAGTCCATACGACTTATCCGGCGAGCAGTACTTC. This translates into CASSPYDLSGEQYF.